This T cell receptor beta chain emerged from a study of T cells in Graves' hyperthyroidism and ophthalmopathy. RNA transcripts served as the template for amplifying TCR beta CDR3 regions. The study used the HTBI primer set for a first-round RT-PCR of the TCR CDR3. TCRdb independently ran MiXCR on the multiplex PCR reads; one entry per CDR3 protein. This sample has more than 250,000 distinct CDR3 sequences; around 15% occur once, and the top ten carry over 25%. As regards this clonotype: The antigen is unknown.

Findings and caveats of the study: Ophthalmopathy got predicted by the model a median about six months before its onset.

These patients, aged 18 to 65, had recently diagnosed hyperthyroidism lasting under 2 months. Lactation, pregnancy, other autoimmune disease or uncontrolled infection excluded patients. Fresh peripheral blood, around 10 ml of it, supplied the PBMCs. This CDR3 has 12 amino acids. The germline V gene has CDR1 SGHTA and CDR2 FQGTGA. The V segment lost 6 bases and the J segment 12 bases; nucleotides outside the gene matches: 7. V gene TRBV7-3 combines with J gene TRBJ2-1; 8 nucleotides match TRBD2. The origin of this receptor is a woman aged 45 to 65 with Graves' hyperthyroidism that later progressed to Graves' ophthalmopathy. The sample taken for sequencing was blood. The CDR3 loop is CASRGESGRQFF. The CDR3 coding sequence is TGTGCCAGCAGGGGCGAGAGCGGGAGGCAGTTCTTC.